This T cell receptor beta chain comes out of a study of T-cell reconstitution after alpha-beta-depleted transplantation in children. Researchers prepared the TCRbeta library using unique molecular identifiers, the study reports. A single record per CDR3 protein comes from TCRdb applying MiXCR to the PCR reads. The table records some 200,000 distinct CDR3 sequences, 9.7% of them present only once. On this clonotype itself: The junction and the germline gene differ at one end; a read error may be behind it.

CDR3 length equals 14 residues. Per germline, CDR1 DFQATT and CDR2 SNEGSKA (reference sequence). The source is a human donor who donated a stem cell graft to a child with SCID. The input for sequencing was PBMCs from the stem cell graft donor, taken from the stem cell graft. The rearrangement joins TRBV20-1 to TRBJ1-5; no clear D. CDR3: CSASGSYSNQPHHF. Here the CDR3 DNA reads TGCAGTGCTAGTGGTAGCTATAGCAATCAGCCCCATCATTTT.